This is a list of T cell receptor beta chains from one sample in a study of blood T cells in healthy people across ages. TCRdb fed the 5' RACE reads into MiXCR, producing one record per CDR3 protein. The sample records over a million distinct CDR3 sequences, more than 40% being singletons. Sequences were obtained from blood. Receptors were obtained from a woman aged 55-70 years in good health. CDR3s include the opening cysteine and the closing phenylalanine or tryptophan. D genes are given only for firm matches. A row's size may be missing; if present it is once, few, many or a size class.

v_call	clone_size	d_call	j_call	cdr3_aa	cdr3_nt
TRBV30	-	-	TRBJ2-1	CAWSRDLYNEQFF	TGTGCCTGGAGCCGGGACTTATACAATGAGCAGTTCTTC
TRBV12-3/TRBV12-4	once	-	TRBJ2-6	CASSLGDKGRWTGANVLTF	TGTGCCAGCAGTTTAGGGGACAAGGGGCGTTGGACTGGGGCCAACGTCCTGACTTTC
TRBV6-5	many	TRBD2	TRBJ2-7	CASSEPGLATYEQYF	TGTGCCAGCAGCGAACCCGGACTAGCTACCTACGAGCAGTACTTC
TRBV20-1	-	-	TRBJ2-7	CSARDGPPRYF	TGCAGTGCTAGAGATGGCCCCCCTCGGTACTTC
TRBV5-1	few	TRBD2	TRBJ2-1	CASSLVLAGREQFF	TGCGCCAGCAGCTTGGTTCTAGCGGGAAGAGAGCAGTTCTTC
TRBV15	-	-	TRBJ2-5	CATGNQETQYF	TGTGCCACCGGGAACCAAGAGACCCAGTACTTC
TRBV9	-	-	TRBJ1-1	CASSVDEGGYTEAFF	TGTGCCAGCAGCGTAGATGAGGGTGGCTATACTGAAGCTTTCTTT
TRBV20-1	-	-	TRBJ1-5	CSARDSPQRSNQPQHF	TGCAGTGCTAGAGATAGTCCGCAAAGGAGCAATCAGCCCCAGCATTTT
TRBV5-1	-	-	TRBJ2-3	CASSSMGVGGADTQYF	TGCGCCAGCAGCTCAATGGGGGTAGGCGGTGCAGATACGCAGTATTTT
TRBV7-9	-	-	TRBJ2-1	CASSLERDTHEQFF	TGTGCCAGCAGCTTAGAGAGGGATACGCATGAGCAGTTCTTC
TRBV3-1	-	TRBD1	TRBJ2-4	CASSQGEGGYKQYF	TGTGCCAGCAGCCAAGGAGAAGGGGGCTACAAGCAGTACTTC
TRBV13	once	-	TRBJ2-1	CASSPGGLNSNEQFF	TGTGCCAGCAGCCCAGGAGGACTGAACTCTAATGAGCAGTTCTTC
TRBV7-9	-	TRBD1	TRBJ2-1	CASSFRDRGRDEQFF	TGTGCCAGCAGCTTTAGGGACAGGGGGCGCGATGAGCAGTTCTTC
TRBV5-1	once	-	TRBJ2-7	CASSLGSGRRYEQYF	TGCGCCAGCAGCTTGGGCTCCGGGCGGCGCTACGAGCAGTACTTC
TRBV10-1	many	TRBD1	TRBJ2-3	CASRRQGISTDTQYF	TGCGCCAGCCGTCGACAGGGAATTTCCACAGATACGCAGTATTTT
TRBV12-3/TRBV12-4	-	-	TRBJ2-7	CASSFGPRSSYEQYF	TGTGCCAGCAGTTTCGGACCGAGGAGCTCCTACGAGCAGTACTTC